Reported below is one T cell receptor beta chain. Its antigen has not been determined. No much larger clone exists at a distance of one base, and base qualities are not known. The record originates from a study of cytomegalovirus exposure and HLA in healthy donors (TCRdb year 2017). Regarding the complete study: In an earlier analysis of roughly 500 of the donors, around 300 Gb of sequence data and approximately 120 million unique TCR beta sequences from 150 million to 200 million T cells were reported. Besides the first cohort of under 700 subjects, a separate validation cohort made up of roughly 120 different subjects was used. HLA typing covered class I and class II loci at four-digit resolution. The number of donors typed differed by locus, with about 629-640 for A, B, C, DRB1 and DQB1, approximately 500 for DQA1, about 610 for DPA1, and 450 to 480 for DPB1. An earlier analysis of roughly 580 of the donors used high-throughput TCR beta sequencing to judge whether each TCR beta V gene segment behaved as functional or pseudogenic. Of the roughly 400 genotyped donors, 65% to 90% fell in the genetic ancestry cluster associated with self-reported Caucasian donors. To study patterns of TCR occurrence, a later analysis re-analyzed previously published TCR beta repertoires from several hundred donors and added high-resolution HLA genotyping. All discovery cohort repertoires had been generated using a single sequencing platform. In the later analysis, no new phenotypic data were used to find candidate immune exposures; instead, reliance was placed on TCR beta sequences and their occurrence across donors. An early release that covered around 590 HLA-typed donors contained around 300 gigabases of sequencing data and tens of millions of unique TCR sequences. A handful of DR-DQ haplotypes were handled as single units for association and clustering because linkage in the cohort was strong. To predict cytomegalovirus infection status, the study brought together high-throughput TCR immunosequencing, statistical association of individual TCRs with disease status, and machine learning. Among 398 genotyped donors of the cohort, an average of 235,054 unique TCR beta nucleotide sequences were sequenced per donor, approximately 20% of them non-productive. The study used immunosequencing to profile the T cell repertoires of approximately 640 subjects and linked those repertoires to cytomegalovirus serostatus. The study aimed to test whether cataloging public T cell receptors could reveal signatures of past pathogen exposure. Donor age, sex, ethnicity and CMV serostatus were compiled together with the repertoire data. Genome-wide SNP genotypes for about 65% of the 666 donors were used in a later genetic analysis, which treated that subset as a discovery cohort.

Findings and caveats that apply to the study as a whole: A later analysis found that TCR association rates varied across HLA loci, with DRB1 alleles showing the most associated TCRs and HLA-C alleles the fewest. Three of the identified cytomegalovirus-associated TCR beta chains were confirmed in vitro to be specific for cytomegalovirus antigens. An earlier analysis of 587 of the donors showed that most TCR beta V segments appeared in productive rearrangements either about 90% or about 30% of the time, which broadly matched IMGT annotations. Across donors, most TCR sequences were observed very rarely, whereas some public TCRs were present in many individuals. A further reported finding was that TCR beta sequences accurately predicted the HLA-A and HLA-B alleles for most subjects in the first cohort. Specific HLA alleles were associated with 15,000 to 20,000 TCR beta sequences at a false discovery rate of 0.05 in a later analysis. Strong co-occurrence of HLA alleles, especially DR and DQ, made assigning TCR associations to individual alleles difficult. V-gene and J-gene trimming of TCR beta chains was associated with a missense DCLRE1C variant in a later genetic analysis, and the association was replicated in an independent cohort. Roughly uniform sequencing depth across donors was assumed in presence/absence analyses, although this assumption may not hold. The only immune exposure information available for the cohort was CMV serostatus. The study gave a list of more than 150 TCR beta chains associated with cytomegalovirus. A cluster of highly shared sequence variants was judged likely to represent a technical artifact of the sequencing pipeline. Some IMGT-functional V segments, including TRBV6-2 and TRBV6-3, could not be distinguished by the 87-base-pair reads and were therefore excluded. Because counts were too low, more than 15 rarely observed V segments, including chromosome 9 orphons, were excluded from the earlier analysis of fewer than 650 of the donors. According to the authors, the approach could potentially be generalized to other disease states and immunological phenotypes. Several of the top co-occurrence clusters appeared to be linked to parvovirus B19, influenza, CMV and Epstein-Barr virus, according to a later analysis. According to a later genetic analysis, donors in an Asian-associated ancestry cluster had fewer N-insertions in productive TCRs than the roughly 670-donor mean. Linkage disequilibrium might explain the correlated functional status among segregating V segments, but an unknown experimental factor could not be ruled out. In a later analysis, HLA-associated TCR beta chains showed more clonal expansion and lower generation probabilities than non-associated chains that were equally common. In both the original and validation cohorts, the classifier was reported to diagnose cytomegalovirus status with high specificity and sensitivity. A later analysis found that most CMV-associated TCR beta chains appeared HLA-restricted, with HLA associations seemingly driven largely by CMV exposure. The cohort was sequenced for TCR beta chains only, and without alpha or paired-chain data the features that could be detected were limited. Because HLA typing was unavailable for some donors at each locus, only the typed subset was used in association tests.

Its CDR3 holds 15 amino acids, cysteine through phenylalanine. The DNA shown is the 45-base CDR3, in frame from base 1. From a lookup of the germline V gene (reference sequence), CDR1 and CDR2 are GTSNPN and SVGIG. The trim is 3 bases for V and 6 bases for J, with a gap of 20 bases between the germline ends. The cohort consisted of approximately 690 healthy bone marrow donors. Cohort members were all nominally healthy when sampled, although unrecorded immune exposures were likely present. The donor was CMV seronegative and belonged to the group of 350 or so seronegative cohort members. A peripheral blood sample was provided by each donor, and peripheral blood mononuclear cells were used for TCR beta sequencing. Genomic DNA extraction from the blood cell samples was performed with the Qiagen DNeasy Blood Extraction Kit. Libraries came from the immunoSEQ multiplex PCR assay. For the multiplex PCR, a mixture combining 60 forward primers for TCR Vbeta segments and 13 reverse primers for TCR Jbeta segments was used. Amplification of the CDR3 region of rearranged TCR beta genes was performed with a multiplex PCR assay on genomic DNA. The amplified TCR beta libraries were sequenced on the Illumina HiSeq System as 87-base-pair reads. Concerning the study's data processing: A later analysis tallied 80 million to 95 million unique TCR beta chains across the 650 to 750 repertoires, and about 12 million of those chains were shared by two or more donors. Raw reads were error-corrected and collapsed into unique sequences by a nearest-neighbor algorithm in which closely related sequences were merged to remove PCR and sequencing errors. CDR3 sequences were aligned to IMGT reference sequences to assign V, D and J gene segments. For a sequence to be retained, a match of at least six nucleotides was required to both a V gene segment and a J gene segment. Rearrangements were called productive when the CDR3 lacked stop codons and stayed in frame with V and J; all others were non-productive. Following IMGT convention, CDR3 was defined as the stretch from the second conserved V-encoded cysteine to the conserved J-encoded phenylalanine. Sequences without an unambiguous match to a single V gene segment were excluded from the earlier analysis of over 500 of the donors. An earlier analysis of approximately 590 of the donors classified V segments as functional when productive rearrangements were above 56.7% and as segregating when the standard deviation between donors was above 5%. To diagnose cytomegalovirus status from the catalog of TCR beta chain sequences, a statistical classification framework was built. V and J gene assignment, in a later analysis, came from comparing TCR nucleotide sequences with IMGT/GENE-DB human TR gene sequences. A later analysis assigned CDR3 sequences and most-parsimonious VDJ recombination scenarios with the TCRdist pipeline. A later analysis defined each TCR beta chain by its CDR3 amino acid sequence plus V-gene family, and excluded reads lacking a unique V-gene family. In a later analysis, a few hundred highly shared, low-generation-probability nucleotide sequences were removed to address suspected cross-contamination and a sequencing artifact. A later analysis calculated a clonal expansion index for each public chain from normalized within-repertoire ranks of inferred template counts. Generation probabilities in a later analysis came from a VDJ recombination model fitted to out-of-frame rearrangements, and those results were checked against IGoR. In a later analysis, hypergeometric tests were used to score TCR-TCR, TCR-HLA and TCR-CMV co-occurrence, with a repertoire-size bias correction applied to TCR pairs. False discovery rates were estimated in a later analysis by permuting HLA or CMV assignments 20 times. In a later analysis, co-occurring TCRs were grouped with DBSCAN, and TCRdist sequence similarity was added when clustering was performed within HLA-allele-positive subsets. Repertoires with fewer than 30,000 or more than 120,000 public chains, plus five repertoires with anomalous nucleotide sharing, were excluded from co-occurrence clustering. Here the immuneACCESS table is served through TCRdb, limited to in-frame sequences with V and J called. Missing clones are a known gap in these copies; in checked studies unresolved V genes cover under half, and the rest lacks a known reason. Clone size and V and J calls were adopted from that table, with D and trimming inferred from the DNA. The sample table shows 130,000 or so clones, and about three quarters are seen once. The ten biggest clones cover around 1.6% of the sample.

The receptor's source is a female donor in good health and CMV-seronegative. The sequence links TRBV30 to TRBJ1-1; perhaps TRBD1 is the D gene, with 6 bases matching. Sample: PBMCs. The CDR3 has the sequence CAWRARQSGGPEAFF. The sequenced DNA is TGTGCCTGGAGGGCCCGTCAATCTGGGGGCCCTGAAGCTTTCTTT.